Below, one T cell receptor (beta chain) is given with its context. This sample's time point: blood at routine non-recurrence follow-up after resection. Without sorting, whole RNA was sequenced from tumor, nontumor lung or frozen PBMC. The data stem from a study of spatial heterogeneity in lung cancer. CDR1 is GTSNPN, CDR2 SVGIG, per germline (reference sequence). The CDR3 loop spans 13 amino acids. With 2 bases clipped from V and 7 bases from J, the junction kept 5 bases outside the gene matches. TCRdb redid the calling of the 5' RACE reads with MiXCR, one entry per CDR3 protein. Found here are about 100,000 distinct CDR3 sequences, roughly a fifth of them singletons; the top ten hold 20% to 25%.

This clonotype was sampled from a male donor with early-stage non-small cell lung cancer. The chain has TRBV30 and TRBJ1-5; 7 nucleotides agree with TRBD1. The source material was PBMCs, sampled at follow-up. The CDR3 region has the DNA TGTGCCTGGAGTCACAGGGGACGCCAGCCCCAGCATTTT. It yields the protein CAWSHRGRQPQHF.